This T cell receptor beta chain was recovered during a study of blood T cell repertoires in COVID-19. Study details: Acute and convalescent COVID-19 specimens originated in the United States, Italy and Spain. T cells, B-cell-depleted T cells, or PBMCs provided the cDNA or gDNA that served as material.

A few counts support this clone. Original handling: Nucleated cell number was recorded as an estimate derived from reference gene primer amplification. Generated by immunoSEQ multiplex PCR, the TCRdb table keeps only in-frame clones and is missing some. The DNA gave D and trimming, while V, J and clone size come from that table. The data contain some 190,000 clones, more than 65% of them seen just once; the ten biggest clones take up about 10%. V was pared by 3 bases and J by 0 bases, with 4 bases of the junction left unmatched. From germline, CDR1 is SGHRS and CDR2 YFSETQ. This CDR3 comprises 16 residues.

The chain carries TRBV5-1 and TRBJ2-1, with TRBD1 identical over 9 bases. Material: peripheral blood. The TCR was taken from a woman older than 75 with active or convalescent COVID-19. The CDR3 region has the DNA TGCGCCAGCAGCTCCCCACAGGGGGCCTCCTACAATGAGCAGTTCTTC. It is translated as CASSSPQGASYNEQFF.